The 11 T cell receptor beta chains below come from one sample, sequenced in a study of cytomegalovirus exposure and HLA in healthy donors. It was with 60 Vbeta and 13 Jbeta primers that the PCR ran. Produced via immunoSEQ multiplex PCR; TCRdb's table is partial and in-frame only. Counted here are about 120,000 clones, around 75% occurring once; the ten biggest clones make up 1.6%. Input material: PBMCs. The receptors here all came from a woman under 30 in good health and CMV-seronegative.

This clone was found once. J is TRBJ2-3 and V is TRBV6-5; unclear D gene. Germline CDR1 is MNHEY and CDR2 is SVGAGI. V was clipped by 2 bases and J by 0 bases, with 9 bases between them. CDR3 size: 15 residues. Here the CDR3 reads CASSYGQTSTDTQYF. CDR3 sequence (DNA): TGTGCCAGCAGTTACGGGCAAACTAGCACAGATACGCAGTATTTT.

Written as DNA, the CDR3 is TGTGCCAGCAGCGTGGGGCCTGGGGCCAACGTCCTGACTTTC. Protein product: CASSVGPGANVLTF. The J gene is TRBJ2-6, the V gene TRBV9; the D gene is possibly TRBD1 (5 bases). This CDR3 spans 14 amino acids. Trimming removed 2 bases at V and 2 bases at J, with 5 bases between. Germline V gene lookup returns CDR1 SGDLS and CDR2 YYNGEE. Drawing the rest from reference TRBV9 and TRBJ2-6, the complete variable domain is DSGVTQTPKHLITATGQRVTLRCSPRSGDLSVYWYQQSLDQGLQFLIQYYNGEERAKGNILERFSAQQFPDLHSELNLSSLELGDSALYFCASSVGPGANVLTFGAGSRLTVL.

The rearrangement uses TRBV5-1 and TRBJ2-7, with TRBD2 identical over 12 bases. The CDR3 totals 14 residues. Germline assignment: CDR1 SGHRS and CDR2 YFSETQ. The trim removed 1 base at V and 5 bases at J, leaving 1 base unmatched. The CDR3 region has the DNA TGCGCCAGCAGCTTGACTAGCGGGGGGCACGAGCAGTACTTC. Protein sequence: CASSLTSGGHEQYF.

This clone has just a few counts. This sequence joins TRBV5-8 and TRBJ2-1; 7 positions match TRBD1. Germline assignment: CDR1 SGHTS and CDR2 YDEGEE. After removal of 5 bases from V and 0 bases from J, the junction contained 2 bases not matched to a gene. The CDR3 covers 14 residues. The DNA for the CDR3 is TGTGCCAGCAGTTGGACAGGCTCCTACAATGAGCAGTTCTTC. It is translated as CASSWTGSYNEQFF. Drawing the rest from reference TRBV5-8 and TRBJ2-1, the complete variable domain is EAGVTQSPTHLIKTRGQQATLRCSPISGHTSVYWYQQALGLGLQFLLWYDEGEERNRGNFPPRFSGRQFPNYSSELNVNALELEDSALYLCASSWTGSYNEQFFGPGTRLTVL.

CDR3 DNA sequence: TGTGCCAGCAGCTTAAAGGGAGGGGGGGATACAGATACGCAGTATTTT. Translated: CASSLKGGGDTDTQYF. This sequence joins TRBV7-3 and TRBJ2-3; D possibly corresponds to TRBD2 (7 bases). Germline CDR1 reads SGHTA; CDR2 reads FQGTGA. The germline V and J ends were trimmed by 1 base and 3 bases, with 14 bases remaining between them. This CDR3 comprises 16 residues.

The CDR3 DNA reads TGTGCCAGCAGCTTAGGACAGGGAGCCTACGAGCAGTACTTC. Amino acid sequence: CASSLGQGAYEQYF. V and J are TRBV13 and TRBJ2-7; tentatively, D is TRBD1 (6 bases). Germline V gives CDR1 PRHDT, CDR2 FYEKMQ (reference sequence). V was cut by 0 bases and J by 2 bases, with 8 bases left in between. This CDR3 contains 14 residues. Supplemented by reference TRBV13 and TRBJ2-7, the full variable domain reads AAGVIQSPRHLIKEKRETATLKCYPIPRHDTVYWYQQGPGQDPQFLISFYEKMQSDKGSIPDRFSAQQFSDYHSELNMSSLELGDSALYFCASSLGQGAYEQYFGPGTRLTVT.

The table lists this clone with a few counts. V usage is TRBV5-1 and J usage is TRBJ2-5, with no clear D. V gave up 1 base and J gave up 2 bases, with 3 bases separating them. The CDR3 totals 12 residues. Germline V gene sequence: CDR1 SGHRS, CDR2 YFSETQ. The CDR3 here is CASSLQQETQYF. As DNA, the CDR3 is TGCGCCAGCAGCTTGCAGCAAGAGACCCAGTACTTC.

Note on this clone: The CDR3 carries no conserved terminal phenylalanine or tryptophan, so it likely arises from a read error. The chain links TRBV30 to TRBJ2-3, with D maybe TRBD1 (7 bases). The CDR3 length is 13 residues. V dropped 7 bases and J dropped 5 bases, with 16 bases sitting between them. The germline V gene has CDR1 GTSNPN and CDR2 SVGIG (reference sequence). The CDR3 sequence is CAFSTGRRDTQYV. DNA of the CDR3: TGTGCCTTTTCGACAGGGAGGCGAGATACGCAGTATGTT.

This clone was seen more than once but under ten times. The chain employs TRBV11-2 and TRBJ1-5; D is uncertain. Per germline, CDR1 SGHAT and CDR2 FQNNGV. This CDR3 spans 13 amino acids. V lost 6 bases and J lost 7, with 13 bases in between. CDR3 loop: CASSKEAWQPQHF. Here the CDR3 DNA reads TGTGCCAGCAGTAAAGAGGCTTGGCAGCCCCAGCATTTT.

About this clone: Other DNA sequences within the sample encode an identical CDR3. The chain's CDR3 is CASSLGQGPYEQYF. The CDR3 nucleotides are TGCGCCAGCAGCTTGGGACAGGGGCCTTACGAGCAGTACTTC. This chain links TRBV5-1 with TRBJ2-7; 8 bases align to TRBD1. With 0 bases clipped from V and 4 bases from J, the junction kept 3 bases outside the gene matches. The germline V gene has CDR1 SGHRS and CDR2 YFSETQ. The CDR3 runs 14 residues.

This clone was found a few times. The chain employs TRBV5-8 and TRBJ2-7; no firm D call. Trimming stripped 2 bases from V and 2 bases from J, with 14 bases between. This CDR3 is 15 amino acids long. The germline gives CDR1 SGHTS, CDR2 YDEGEE. The CDR3 is CASSFLTGRTYEQYF. CDR3 sequence (DNA): TGTGCCAGCAGCTTCCTGACGGGTAGAACCTACGAGCAGTACTTC.